The clone carrying this T cell receptor (beta chain) was detected once. As yet, its antigen is unknown. Germline-derived CDR1 and CDR2 are WNHNN and SYGVQD (reference sequence). CDR3 length: 15 residues. The V gene lost 2 bases and the J gene lost 2 bases, with 12 bases spanning the gap. Here immunoSEQ multiplex PCR was the method, and the copy in TCRdb shows in-frame clones only, minus some. The sample holds around 130,000 clones; around 89% are singletons and the top ten take 9.5%. This sample stems from a study of T cell responses to AZD1222 COVID-19 vaccine. Overall study findings and caveats: Baseline seropositivity occurred in only a handful of AZD1222 recipients. Repertoire sampling happened only post peak T cell response. Increases in Spike-specific TCR breadth and depth were seen after two AZD1222 doses. Targets within unmutated variant regions were reportedly found for nearly half of spike-specific TCRs.

The V and J genes are TRBV10-1 and TRBJ2-5; D may be TRBD1 (5 bases). Here the sequenced sample was peripheral blood, taken 28 days after the second AZD1222 dose. This TCR was recovered from an adult who received the AZD1222 COVID-19 vaccine. CDR3 nucleotide sequence: TGCGCCAGCAGTGAGACCCCAGACAGACAAGAGACCCAGTACTTC. Translation: CASSETPDRQETQYF.